This TCR beta chain was sequenced in a study of blood T cell repertoires in COVID-19. At the level of the study: Acute-phase and convalescent COVID-19 samples originated in the United States, Italy and Spain.

This CDR3 spans 13 amino acids. The V segment lost 5 bases and the J segment 6 bases; nucleotides outside the gene matches: 4. CDR1 and CDR2 from the germline V gene are MNHNY and SVGAGI (reference sequence). Seattle patients were enrolled during active infection and followed longitudinally. In the study's own analysis: Using reference gene primer amplification, nucleated cell counts were estimated. The data were produced by immunoSEQ multiplex PCR, yet TCRdb's version contains in-frame clones alone and is incomplete. V, J and clone size are those of that table, while D and trimming were read from the DNA. The top ten clones hold around 14% of a sample with approximately 250,000 clones, approximately 86% of them seen once.

The rearrangement joins TRBV6-6 to TRBJ1-5; 7 nucleotides match TRBD1. The TCR comes from a woman in her seventies with COVID-19, enrolled during active disease. The sample was peripheral blood. This chain's CDR3 is CASSTGDSQPQHF. The CDR3 nucleotides are TGTGCCAGCAGTACAGGGGATAGTCAGCCCCAGCATTTT.